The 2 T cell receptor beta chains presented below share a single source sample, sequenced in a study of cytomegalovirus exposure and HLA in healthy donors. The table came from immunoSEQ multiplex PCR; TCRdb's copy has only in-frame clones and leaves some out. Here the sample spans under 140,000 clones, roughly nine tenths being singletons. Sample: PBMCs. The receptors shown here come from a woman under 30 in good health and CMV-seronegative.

CDR3 bases: TGCAGCGTTGGGGGAGCAGGGGGCTCGACTAACTATGGCTACACCTTC. It codes for CSVGGAGGSTNYGYTF. The chain joins TRBV29-1 to TRBJ1-2; 8 bases are a match to TRBD1. This CDR3 comprises 16 residues. The germline gives CDR1 SQVTM, CDR2 ANQGSEA. With 4 bases clipped from V and 0 bases from J, the junction kept 10 bases outside the gene matches.

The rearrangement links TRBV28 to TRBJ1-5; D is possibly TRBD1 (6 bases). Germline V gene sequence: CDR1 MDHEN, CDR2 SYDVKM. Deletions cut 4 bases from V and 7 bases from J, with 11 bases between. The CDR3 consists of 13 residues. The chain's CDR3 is CASSSYREQPQHF. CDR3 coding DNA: TGTGCCAGCAGTTCATACAGGGAACAGCCCCAGCATTTT.